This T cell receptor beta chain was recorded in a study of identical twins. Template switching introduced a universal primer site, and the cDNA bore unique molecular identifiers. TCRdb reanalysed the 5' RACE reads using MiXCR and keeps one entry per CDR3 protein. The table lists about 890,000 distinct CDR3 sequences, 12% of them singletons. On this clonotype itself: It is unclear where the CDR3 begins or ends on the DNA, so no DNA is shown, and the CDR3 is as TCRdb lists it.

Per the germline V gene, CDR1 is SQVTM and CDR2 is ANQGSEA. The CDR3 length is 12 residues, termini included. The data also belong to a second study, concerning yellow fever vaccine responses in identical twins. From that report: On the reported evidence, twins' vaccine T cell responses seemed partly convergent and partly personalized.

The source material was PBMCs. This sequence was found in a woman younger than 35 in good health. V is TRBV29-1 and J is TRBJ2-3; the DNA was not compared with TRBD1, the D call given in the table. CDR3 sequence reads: CSVGPGDDTQYF.